These T cell receptor beta chains were read from a single sample in a study of shared clonotypes between healthy human individuals. TCRdb's table, derived via immunoSEQ multiplex PCR, lists solely in-frame clones and lacks some. The sample includes about 1.1 million clones, 77% of them seen just once. The sequencing input was memory CD4+ T cells from PBMCs. All receptors derive from a man younger than 35 in good health. Some clones in this sample may be carry-over from other donors' samples. The CDR3 runs from the conserved cysteine through the conserved F or W. A D gene is named only where the DNA matches it firmly. Clone size appears in some rows only: once, few, many, or a class for an expanded clone.

V: TRBV15
J: TRBJ2-7
length: 14
D: NA
size: NA
CDR3: CATSRDQGSYEQYF
DNA: TGTGCCACCAGCAGAGACCAGGGCAGCTACGAGCAGTACTTC

V: TRBV7-9
J: TRBJ2-7
length: 14
D: TRBD1
size: NA
CDR3: CASSSTGQAIEQYF
DNA: TGTGCCAGCAGCTCAACGGGACAGGCGATCGAGCAGTACTTC

V: TRBV5-8
J: TRBJ2-3
length: 16
D: TRBD2
size: NA
CDR3: CASSLAGLAVTDTQYF
DNA: TGTGCCAGCAGCTTGGCTGGGCTAGCGGTAACAGATACGCAGTATTTT

V: TRBV5-1
J: TRBJ1-1
length: 15
D: TRBD1
size: few
CDR3: CASSSRTGVDTEAFF
DNA: TGCGCCAGCAGCTCCCGGACAGGGGTGGACACTGAAGCTTTCTTT

V: TRBV27
J: TRBJ1-2
length: 13
D: TRBD1
size: NA
CDR3: CASSARDRDGYTF
DNA: TGTGCCAGCAGTGCCCGGGACAGGGATGGCTACACCTTC

V: TRBV28
J: TRBJ2-2
length: 17
D: NA
size: once
CDR3: CASSLTTGLLNTGELFF
DNA: TGTGCCAGCAGCCTAACTACAGGGTTACTCAACACCGGGGAGCTGTTTTTT

V: TRBV5-6
J: TRBJ1-2
length: 15
D: NA
size: NA
CDR3: CASSLITSSNYGYTF
DNA: TGTGCCAGCAGCTTGATAACATCCTCAAACTATGGCTACACCTTC

V: TRBV6-6
J: TRBJ2-7
length: 14
D: NA
size: NA
CDR3: CASSRRGRSYEQYF
DNA: TGTGCCAGCAGTCGCCGGGGCCGCTCCTACGAGCAGTACTTC

V: TRBV30
J: TRBJ1-4
length: 12
D: NA
size: NA
CDR3: CAWSVVDEKLFF
DNA: TGTGCCTGGAGTGTAGTGGATGAAAAACTGTTTTTT

V: TRBV19
J: TRBJ1-3
length: 16
D: NA
size: once
CDR3: CASNKGRSNSGNTIYF
DNA: TGTGCCAGTAACAAGGGGAGGAGCAACTCTGGAAACACCATATATTTT

V: TRBV30
J: TRBJ1-4
length: 11
D: NA
size: few
CDR3: CAWRGYGTLFF
DNA: TGTGCCTGGAGGGGCTACGGGACCCTGTTTTTT

V: TRBV7-2
J: TRBJ2-1
length: 15
D: TRBD2
size: NA
CDR3: CASRRTSGSYNEQFF
DNA: TGTGCCAGCAGACGGACTAGCGGATCCTACAATGAGCAGTTCTTC

V: TRBV6-5
J: TRBJ1-5
length: 13
D: TRBD1
size: NA
CDR3: CATATGRYQPQHF
DNA: TGTGCCACGGCGACAGGGCGCTACCAGCCCCAGCATTTT

V: TRBV10-1
J: TRBJ2-3
length: 14
D: NA
size: NA
CDR3: CASSESIATDTQYF
DNA: TGCGCCAGCAGTGAGTCGATAGCCACAGATACGCAGTATTTT

V: TRBV6-1
J: TRBJ2-3
length: 13
D: NA
size: NA
CDR3: CASHPRQTDTQYF
DNA: TGTGCCAGCCATCCGCGGCAAACAGATACGCAGTATTTT

V: TRBV5-1
J: TRBJ2-3
length: 14
D: TRBD1
size: NA
CDR3: CASSIGQGRDTQYF
DNA: TGCGCCAGCAGCATTGGACAGGGGAGGGATACGCAGTATTTT

V: TRBV5-4
J: TRBJ2-2
length: 16
D: NA
size: few
CDR3: CASSPGGAGDTGELFF
DNA: TGTGCCAGCAGCCCAGGGGGAGCGGGAGACACCGGGGAGCTGTTTTTT

V: TRBV5-1
J: TRBJ1-6
length: 14
D: NA
size: NA
CDR3: CASSLVADNSPLHF
DNA: TGCGCCAGCAGCTTGGTGGCAGATAATTCACCCCTCCACTTT

V: TRBV27
J: TRBJ2-5
length: 12
D: NA
size: many
CDR3: CASRSAGETQYF
DNA: TGTGCCAGCAGATCGGCAGGGGAGACCCAGTACTTC

V: TRBV18
J: TRBJ1-5
length: 16
D: TRBD1
size: few
CDR3: CASSPARQGAGQPQHF
DNA: TGTGCCAGCTCACCGGCAAGACAGGGGGCAGGTCAGCCCCAGCATTTT

V: TRBV28
J: TRBJ2-4
length: 13
D: TRBD1
size: once
CDR3: CASQQGAKNIQYF
DNA: TGTGCCAGCCAACAGGGGGCCAAAAACATTCAGTACTTC

V: TRBV28
J: TRBJ1-2
length: 13
D: TRBD1
size: NA
CDR3: CASSGGTAYGYTF
DNA: TGTGCCAGCAGTGGGGGGACAGCCTATGGCTACACCTTC

V: TRBV5-1
J: TRBJ2-3
length: 16
D: NA
size: NA
CDR3: CASSLASGAPTDTQYF
DNA: TGCGCCAGCAGCTTGGCTTCCGGGGCACCCACAGATACGCAGTATTTT

V: TRBV10-2
J: TRBJ1-2
length: 15
D: NA
size: NA
CDR3: CASSESGNGGYGYTF
DNA: TGCGCCAGCAGTGAGTCTGGAAACGGGGGCTATGGCTACACCTTC

V: TRBV9
J: TRBJ1-2
length: 14
D: TRBD1
size: few
CDR3: CASSVGQGGYGYTF
DNA: TGTGCCAGCAGTGTGGGACAGGGAGGATATGGCTACACCTTC

V: TRBV5-1
J: TRBJ2-3
length: 14
D: TRBD2
size: NA
CDR3: CASSPGTTTDTQYF
DNA: TGCGCCAGCAGCCCGGGGACTACCACAGATACGCAGTATTTT

V: TRBV21-1
J: TRBJ2-1
length: 14
D: NA
size: NA
CDR3: CASSKGPAYNEQFF
DNA: TGTGCCAGCAGCAAGGGACCAGCCTACAATGAGCAGTTCTTC

V: TRBV28
J: TRBJ1-2
length: 12
D: NA
size: NA
CDR3: CASSKGYYGYTF
DNA: TGTGCCAGCAGCAAGGGATACTATGGCTACACCTTC

V: TRBV27
J: TRBJ2-7
length: 11
D: NA
size: NA
CDR3: CARPPGYEQYF
DNA: TGTGCCAGACCTCCAGGGTACGAGCAGTACTTC

V: TRBV18
J: TRBJ1-1
length: 14
D: NA
size: once
CDR3: CASSPQRQNTEAFF
DNA: TGTGCCAGCTCACCTCAGAGACAGAACACTGAAGCTTTCTTT

V: TRBV10-3
J: TRBJ1-1
length: 14
D: TRBD1
size: NA
CDR3: CAISESRGHTEAFF
DNA: TGTGCCATCAGTGAGAGCAGGGGGCACACTGAAGCTTTCTTT

V: TRBV18
J: TRBJ2-1
length: 12
D: NA
size: NA
CDR3: CASSPSGTEQFF
DNA: TGTGCCAGCTCACCATCTGGGACTGAGCAGTTCTTC

V: TRBV18
J: TRBJ2-7
length: 14
D: NA
size: NA
CDR3: CASSPETAAYEQYF
DNA: TGTGCCAGCTCACCGGAGACAGCAGCCTACGAGCAGTACTTC

V: TRBV5-4
J: TRBJ2-7
length: 13
D: NA
size: NA
CDR3: CASSSPSKYEQYF
DNA: TGTGCCAGCAGCTCACCTTCAAAGTACGAGCAGTACTTC

V: TRBV11-2
J: TRBJ2-3
length: 18
D: TRBD2
size: NA
CDR3: CASSRRTSGRRSTDTQYF
DNA: TGTGCCAGCAGCCGCCGGACTAGCGGGAGGCGCAGCACAGATACGCAGTATTTT

V: TRBV6-1
J: TRBJ1-3
length: 14
D: NA
size: NA
CDR3: CASSESYSGNTIYF
DNA: TGTGCCAGCAGTGAAAGCTACTCTGGAAACACCATATATTTT

V: TRBV6-5
J: TRBJ1-1
length: 11
D: NA
size: NA
CDR3: CASRSTGEAFF
DNA: TGTGCCAGCCGGTCAACGGGGGAAGCTTTCTTT

V: TRBV9
J: TRBJ2-7
length: 14
D: NA
size: NA
CDR3: CASSTTGSTSEQYF
DNA: TGTGCCAGCAGCACTACCGGGAGCACGAGCGAGCAGTACTTC

V: TRBV7-9
J: TRBJ2-7
length: 14
D: NA
size: NA
CDR3: CASSPVGRKDEQYF
DNA: TGTGCCAGCAGCCCGGTGGGGAGGAAGGACGAGCAGTACTTC

V: TRBV28
J: TRBJ1-5
length: 12
D: NA
size: NA
CDR3: CASRLTNQPQHF
DNA: TGTGCCAGCAGATTGACCAATCAGCCCCAGCATTTT

V: TRBV7-9
J: TRBJ2-5
length: 15
D: TRBD2
size: NA
CDR3: CASSFYPSGIETQYF
DNA: TGTGCCAGCAGCTTCTATCCTAGCGGGATAGAGACCCAGTACTTC

V: TRBV28
J: TRBJ2-1
length: 17
D: NA
size: NA
CDR3: CASTPPRSSAGHNEQFF
DNA: TGTGCCAGCACCCCCCCCCGATCTAGCGCTGGACACAATGAGCAGTTCTTC

V: TRBV7-9
J: TRBJ2-3
length: 15
D: NA
size: NA
CDR3: CASSLGRGGSDTQYF
DNA: TGTGCCAGCAGCTTAGGCAGGGGAGGGTCAGATACGCAGTATTTT

V: TRBV9
J: TRBJ2-3
length: 16
D: NA
size: NA
CDR3: CASSVRAWRSTDTQYF
DNA: TGTGCCAGCAGCGTTAGGGCATGGAGGAGCACAGATACGCAGTATTTT

V: TRBV2
J: TRBJ2-1
length: 15
D: NA
size: NA
CDR3: CASRRDTISYNEQFF
DNA: TGTGCCAGCAGGAGGGACACAATCTCCTACAATGAGCAGTTCTTC

V: TRBV7-2
J: TRBJ2-2
length: 17
D: NA
size: NA
CDR3: CASSLGPGSGNTGELFF
DNA: TGTGCCAGCAGCTTAGGTCCCGGGAGCGGGAACACCGGGGAGCTGTTTTTT

V: TRBV29-1
J: TRBJ1-2
length: 9
D: NA
size: NA
CDR3: CSVEGGYTF
DNA: TGCAGCGTTGAGGGTGGCTACACCTTC

V: TRBV5-8
J: TRBJ1-1
length: 12
D: NA
size: NA
CDR3: CASSQLKGEAFF
DNA: TGTGCCAGCAGCCAGCTAAAGGGGGAAGCTTTCTTT

V: TRBV5-6
J: TRBJ1-2
length: 16
D: NA
size: NA
CDR3: CASSLDGVVGLGGYTF
DNA: TGTGCCAGCAGCTTGGACGGCGTGGTAGGTCTTGGTGGCTACACCTTC

V: TRBV10-2
J: TRBJ1-2
length: 15
D: TRBD1
size: NA
CDR3: CASSGGTGQGYGYTF
DNA: TGCGCCAGCAGTGGGGGGACCGGACAGGGCTATGGCTACACCTTC

V: TRBV19
J: TRBJ2-1
length: 16
D: TRBD2
size: NA
CDR3: CASSIETSGSYNEQFF
DNA: TGTGCCAGTAGTATAGAGACTAGCGGCTCCTACAATGAGCAGTTCTTC

V: TRBV7-9
J: TRBJ1-1
length: 13
D: TRBD1
size: NA
CDR3: CASRQGAYTEAFF
DNA: TGTGCCAGCAGACAGGGGGCCTACACTGAAGCTTTCTTT